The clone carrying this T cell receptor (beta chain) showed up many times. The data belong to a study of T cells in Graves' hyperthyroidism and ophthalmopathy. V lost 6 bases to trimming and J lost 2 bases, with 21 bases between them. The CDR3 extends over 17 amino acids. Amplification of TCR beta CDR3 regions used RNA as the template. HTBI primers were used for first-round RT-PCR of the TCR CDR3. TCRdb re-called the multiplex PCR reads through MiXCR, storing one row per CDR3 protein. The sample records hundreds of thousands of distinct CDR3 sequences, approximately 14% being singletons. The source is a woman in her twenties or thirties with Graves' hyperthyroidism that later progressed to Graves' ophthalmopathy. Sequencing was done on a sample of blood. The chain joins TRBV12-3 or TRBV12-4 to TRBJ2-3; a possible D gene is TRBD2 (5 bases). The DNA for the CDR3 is TGTGCCAGCAGCCACTTACGAAGCGGAACCTCCACAGATACGCAGTATTTT. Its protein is CASSHLRSGTSTDTQYF.